This T cell receptor beta chain was profiled in a study of T cells in Graves' hyperthyroidism and ophthalmopathy. RNA transcripts provided the source from which TCR beta CDR3 regions were amplified. A first-round RT-PCR of the TCR CDR3 used the HTBI primer set. In TCRdb, the multiplex PCR reads were re-called with MiXCR into one record per CDR3 protein. The table records 500,000 to 550,000 distinct CDR3 sequences, roughly 20% of them present only once. V was cut by 3 bases and J by 4 bases, with 15 bases left in between. The CDR3 has 16 residues. Germline lookup yields CDR1 MDHEN and CDR2 SYDVKM. This clonotype was counted at least ten times.

Sequencing input: blood. This rearrangement joins TRBV28 to TRBJ2-2; either TRBD1 or TRBD2 may fit D (6 bases each). This receptor was obtained from a man between 18 and 29 years old with Graves' hyperthyroidism. The CDR3 sequence: CASSLAGEVGTGELFF. DNA for the CDR3: TGTGCCAGCAGTTTGGCAGGGGAGGTGGGCACCGGGGAGCTGTTTTTT. Supplemented by reference TRBV28 and TRBJ2-2, the full variable domain reads DVKVTQSSRYLVKRTGEKVFLECVQDMDHENMFWYRQDPGLGLRLIYFSYDVKMKEKGDIPEGYSVSREKKERFSLILESASTNQTSMYLCASSLAGEVGTGELFFGEGSRLTVL.